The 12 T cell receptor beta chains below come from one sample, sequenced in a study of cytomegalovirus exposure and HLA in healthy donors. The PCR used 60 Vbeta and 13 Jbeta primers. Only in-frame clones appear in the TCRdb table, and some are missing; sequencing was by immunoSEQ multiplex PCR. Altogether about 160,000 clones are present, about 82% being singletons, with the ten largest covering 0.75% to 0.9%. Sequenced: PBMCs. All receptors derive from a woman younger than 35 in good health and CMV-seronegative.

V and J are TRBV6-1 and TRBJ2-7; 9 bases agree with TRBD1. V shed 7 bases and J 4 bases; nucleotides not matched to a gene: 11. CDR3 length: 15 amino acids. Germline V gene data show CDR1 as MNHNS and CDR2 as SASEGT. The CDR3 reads CASNLAGTGSYEQYF. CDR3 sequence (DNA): TGTGCCAGCAACCTAGCCGGGACAGGGTCTTACGAGCAGTACTTC.

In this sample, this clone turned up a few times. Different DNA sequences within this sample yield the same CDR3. CDR3 nucleotide sequence: TGCAGTGCTCAATTCCAAGAGACCCAGTACTTC. Its protein product is CSAQFQETQYF. The chain recombines TRBV20-1 with TRBJ2-5; D is ambiguous. Germline loops: CDR1 DFQATT, CDR2 SNEGSKA (reference sequence). With 5 bases removed from V and 1 base from J, the gap between germline ends came to 5 bases. This CDR3 has 11 residues.

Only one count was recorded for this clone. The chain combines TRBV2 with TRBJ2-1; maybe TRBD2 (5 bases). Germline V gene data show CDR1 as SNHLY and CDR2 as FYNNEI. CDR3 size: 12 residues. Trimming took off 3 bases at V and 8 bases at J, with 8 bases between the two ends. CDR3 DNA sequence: TGTGCCAGCAGTGACGGGATCCATGAGCAGTTCTTC. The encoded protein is CASSDGIHEQFF.

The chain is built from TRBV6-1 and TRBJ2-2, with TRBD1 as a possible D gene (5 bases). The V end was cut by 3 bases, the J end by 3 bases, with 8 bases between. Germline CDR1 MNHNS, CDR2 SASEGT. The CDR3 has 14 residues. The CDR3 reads CASSDKGDTGELFF. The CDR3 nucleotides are TGTGCCAGCAGTGATAAAGGGGACACCGGGGAGCTGTTTTTT.

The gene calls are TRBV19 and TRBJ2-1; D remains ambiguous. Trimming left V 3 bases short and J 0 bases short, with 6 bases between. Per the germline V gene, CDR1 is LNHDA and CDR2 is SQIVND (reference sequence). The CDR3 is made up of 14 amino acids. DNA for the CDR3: TGTGCCAGTAGTATCTCTAGCTCCTACAATGAGCAGTTCTTC. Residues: CASSISSSYNEQFF. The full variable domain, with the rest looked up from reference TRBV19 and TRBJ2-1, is DGGITQSPKYLFRKEGQNVTLSCEQNLNHDAMYWYRQDPGQGLRLIYYSQIVNDFQKGDIAEGYSVSREKKESFPLTVTSAQKNPTAFYLCASSISSSYNEQFFGPGTRLTVL.

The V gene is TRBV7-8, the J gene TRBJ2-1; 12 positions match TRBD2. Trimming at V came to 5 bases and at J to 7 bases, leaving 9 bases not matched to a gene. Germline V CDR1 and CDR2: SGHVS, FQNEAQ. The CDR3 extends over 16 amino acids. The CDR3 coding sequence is TGTGCCAGCAGCGCCCAGACTAGCGGGGGTCGGAATGAGCAGTTCTTC. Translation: CASSAQTSGGRNEQFF.

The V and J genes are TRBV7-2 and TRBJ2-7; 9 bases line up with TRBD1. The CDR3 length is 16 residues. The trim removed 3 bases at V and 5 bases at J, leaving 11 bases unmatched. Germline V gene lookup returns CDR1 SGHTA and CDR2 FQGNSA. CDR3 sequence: CASSLGGTGSGNEQYF. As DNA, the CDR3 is TGTGCCAGCAGCTTGGGAGGGACAGGGTCCGGAAACGAGCAGTACTTC. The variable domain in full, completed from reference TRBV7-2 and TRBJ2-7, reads GAGVSQSPSNKVTEKGKDVELRCDPISGHTALYWYRQSLGQGLEFLIYFQGNSAPDKSGLPSDRFSAERTGGSVSTLTIQRTQQEDSAVYLCASSLGGTGSGNEQYFGPGTRLTVT.

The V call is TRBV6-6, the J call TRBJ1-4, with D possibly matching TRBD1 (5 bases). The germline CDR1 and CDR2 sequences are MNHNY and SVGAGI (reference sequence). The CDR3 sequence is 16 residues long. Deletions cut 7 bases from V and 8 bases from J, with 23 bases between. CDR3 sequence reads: CASIRAGGLGGEKLFF. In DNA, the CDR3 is TGTGCCAGCATAAGGGCTGGGGGACTCGGGGGGGAAAAACTGTTTTTT.

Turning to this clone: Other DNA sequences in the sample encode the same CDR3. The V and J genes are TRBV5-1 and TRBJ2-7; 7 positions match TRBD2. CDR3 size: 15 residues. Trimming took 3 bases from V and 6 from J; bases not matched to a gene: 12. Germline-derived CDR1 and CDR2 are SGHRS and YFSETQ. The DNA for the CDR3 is TGCGCCAGCAGCTGGCGGGCGGGAGAGGGTTCCGAGCAGTACTTC. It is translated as CASSWRAGEGSEQYF.

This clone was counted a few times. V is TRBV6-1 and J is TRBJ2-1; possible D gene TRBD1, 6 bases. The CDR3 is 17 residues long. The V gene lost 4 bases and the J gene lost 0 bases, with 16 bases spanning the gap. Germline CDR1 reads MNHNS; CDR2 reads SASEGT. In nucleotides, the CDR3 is TGTGCCAGCAGTGGGGGACACCGTTTCAGCTCCTACAATGAGCAGTTCTTC. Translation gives CASSGGHRFSSYNEQFF.

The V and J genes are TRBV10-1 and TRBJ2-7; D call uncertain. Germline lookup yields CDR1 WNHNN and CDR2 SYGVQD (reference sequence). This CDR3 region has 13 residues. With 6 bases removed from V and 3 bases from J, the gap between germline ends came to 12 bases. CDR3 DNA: TGCGCCAGCAGGGCGGAGATGGGCTACGAGCAGTACTTC. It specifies CASRAEMGYEQYF.

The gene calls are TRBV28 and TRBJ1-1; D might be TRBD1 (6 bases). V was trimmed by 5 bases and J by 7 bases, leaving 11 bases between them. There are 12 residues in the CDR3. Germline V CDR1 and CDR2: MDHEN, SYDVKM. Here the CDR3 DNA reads TGTGCCAGCAGTGTAGGGGGAAATGAAGCTTTCTTT. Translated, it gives CASSVGGNEAFF.